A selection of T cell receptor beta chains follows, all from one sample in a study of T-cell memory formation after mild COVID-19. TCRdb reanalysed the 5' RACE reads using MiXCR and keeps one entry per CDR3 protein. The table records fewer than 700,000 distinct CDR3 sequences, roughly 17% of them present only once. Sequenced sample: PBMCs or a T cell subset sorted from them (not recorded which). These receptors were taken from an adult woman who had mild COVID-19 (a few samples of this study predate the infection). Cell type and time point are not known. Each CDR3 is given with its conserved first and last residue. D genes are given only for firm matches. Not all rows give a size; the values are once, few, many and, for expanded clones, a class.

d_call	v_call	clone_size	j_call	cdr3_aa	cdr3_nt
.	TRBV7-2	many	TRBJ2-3	CASSLTGADTQYF	TGTGCCAGCAGCTTAACTGGGGCAGATACGCAGTATTTT
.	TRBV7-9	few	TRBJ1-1	CASSPHGMGPGNTEAFF	TGTGCCAGCAGCCCCCACGGGATGGGACCGGGGAACACTGAAGCTTTCTTT
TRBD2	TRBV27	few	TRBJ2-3	CASSLTPISGTRTDTQYF	TGTGCCAGCAGTTTAACCCCAATCAGCGGGACCCGCACAGATACGCAGTATTTT
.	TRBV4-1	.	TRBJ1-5	CASSQESRGIQPQHF	TGCGCCAGCAGCCAAGAGAGCCGGGGGATTCAGCCCCAGCATTTT
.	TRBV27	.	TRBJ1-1	CASSVKTPNTEAFF	TGTGCCAGCAGTGTCAAGACACCGAACACTGAAGCTTTCTTT
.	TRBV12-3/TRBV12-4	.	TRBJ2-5	CASSLVGTAGETQYF	TGTGCCAGCAGTTTGGTCGGGACGGCGGGGGAGACCCAGTACTTC
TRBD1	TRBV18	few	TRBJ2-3	CASSPGQGDTQYF	TGTGCCAGCTCACCGGGACAGGGGGATACGCAGTATTTT
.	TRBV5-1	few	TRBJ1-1	CASSPARADRLYEAFF	TGCGCCAGCAGCCCCGCTCGAGCCGACAGACTATATGAAGCTTTCTTT
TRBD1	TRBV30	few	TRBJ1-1	CAWKETGRNTEAFF	TGTGCCTGGAAGGAGACAGGGAGGAACACTGAAGCTTTCTTT
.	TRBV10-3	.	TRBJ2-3	CAISPARNSDTQYF	TGTGCCATCAGTCCAGCGCGAAACTCAGATACGCAGTATTTT
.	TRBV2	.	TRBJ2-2	CASSEMGGRVGTGELFF	TGTGCCAGCAGTGAAATGGGGGGCAGGGTTGGCACCGGGGAGCTGTTTTTT
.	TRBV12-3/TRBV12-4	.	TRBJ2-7	CASSSEGADISYEQYF	TGTGCCAGCAGTTCGGAAGGTGCAGACATTTCCTACGAGCAGTACTTC
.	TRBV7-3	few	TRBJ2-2	CASSLGISTGELFF	TGTGCCAGCAGCCTTGGGATCAGCACCGGGGAGCTGTTTTTT
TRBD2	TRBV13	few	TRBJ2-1	CASSARSGVNEQFF	TGTGCCAGCAGCGCCCGGAGCGGGGTCAATGAGCAGTTCTTC
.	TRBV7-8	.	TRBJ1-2	CASSLSWEGRENYGYTF	TGTGCCAGCAGCTTAAGTTGGGAGGGAAGGGAGAACTATGGCTACACCTTC
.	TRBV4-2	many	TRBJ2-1	CASSKTSYEQFF	TGTGCCAGCAGCAAGACATCCTATGAGCAGTTCTTC
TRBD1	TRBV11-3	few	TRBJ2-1	CASSLDPDRGHKEQFF	TGTGCCAGCAGCTTAGACCCTGACAGGGGGCACAAGGAGCAGTTCTTC
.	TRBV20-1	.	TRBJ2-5	CSAFPPQGSRETQYF	TGCAGTGCTTTCCCCCCCCAGGGCAGTCGGGAGACCCAGTACTTC
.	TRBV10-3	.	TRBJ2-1	CAASWGSYNEQFF	TGTGCCGCCTCCTGGGGCTCCTACAATGAGCAGTTCTTC
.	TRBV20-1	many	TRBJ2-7	CSARDSLGGSRIF	TGCAGTGCTAGAGATAGTCTGGGCGGATCCCGTATATTC
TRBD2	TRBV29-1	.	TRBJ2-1	CSTHRGTSGRGEQFF	TGCAGCACACACCGAGGGACTAGCGGGAGGGGAGAGCAGTTCTTC
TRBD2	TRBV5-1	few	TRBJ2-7	CASSSGAGGHEQYF	TGCGCCAGCAGCTCCGGGGCGGGAGGCCACGAGCAGTACTTC
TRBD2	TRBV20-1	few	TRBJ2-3	CSARGRTSGRAFTGGTQYF	TGCAGTGCTAGAGGGCGGACTAGCGGGAGGGCCTTTACCGGGGGTACGCAGTATTTT
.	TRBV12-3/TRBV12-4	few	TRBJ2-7	CASSSRVGLYEQYF	TGTGCCAGCAGTTCCCGGGTGGGCCTGTACGAGCAGTACTTC
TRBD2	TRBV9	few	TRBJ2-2	CASSRTNSGRARTGELFF	TGTGCCAGCAGCCGTACCAATAGCGGGAGGGCCCGAACCGGGGAGCTGTTTTTT
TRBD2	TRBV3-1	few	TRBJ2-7	CASSQDGGRAGKQQYF	TGTGCCAGCAGCCAAGACGGCGGGAGGGCCGGGAAGCAGCAGTACTTC
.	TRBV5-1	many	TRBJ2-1	CASSNPRGYNEQFF	TGCGCCAGCAGCAACCCTAGGGGGTACAATGAGCAGTTCTTC
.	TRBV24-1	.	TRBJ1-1	CATSDTQGRAFF	TGTGCCACCAGTGACACGCAGGGGAGAGCTTTCTTT
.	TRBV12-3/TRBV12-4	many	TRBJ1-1	CASSPGGEAFF	TGTGCCAGCAGCCCGGGGGGTGAAGCTTTCTTT
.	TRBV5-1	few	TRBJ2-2	CASSTLPGTVNTGELFF	TGCGCCAGCAGCACCCTCCCCGGAACGGTGAACACCGGGGAGCTGTTTTTT
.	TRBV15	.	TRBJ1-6	CATSRDSSNSPLHF	TGTGCCACCAGCAGGGACAGTTCCAATTCACCCCTCCACTTT
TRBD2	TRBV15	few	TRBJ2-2	CATSRDGGTNTGELFF	TGTGCCACCAGCAGGGACGGGGGGACGAACACCGGGGAGCTGTTTTTT
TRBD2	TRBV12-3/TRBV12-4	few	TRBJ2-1	CASSQSLPGLAVNEQFF	TGTGCCAGCAGTCAATCCTTACCGGGACTAGCGGTCAATGAGCAGTTCTTC
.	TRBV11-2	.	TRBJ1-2	CASSLVSGPIDYGYTF	TGTGCCAGCAGCTTAGTTTCCGGGCCGATAGACTATGGCTACACCTTC
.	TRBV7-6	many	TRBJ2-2	CASSSFPAGELFF	TGTGCCAGCAGCTCTTTCCCGGCCGGGGAGCTGTTTTTT
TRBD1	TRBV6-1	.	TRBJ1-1	CASSVMGQTNTEAFF	TGTGCCAGCAGTGTTATGGGACAGACGAACACTGAAGCTTTCTTT